These 22 T cell receptor beta chains were sequenced from one sample in a study of regulatory and conventional T cells in RAG deficiency. Measured with immunoSEQ multiplex PCR; TCRdb has only the in-frame clones, and not every one. Of about 2,600 clones listed, just under 85% are singletons. The sorted conventional CD4+ T cells were CD25-low and CD127-high, with genomic DNA sequenced. The sequencing sample was made of CD4+ effector T cells sorted from blood. Receptor source: a human donor with RAG deficiency presenting as severe combined immunodeficiency.

This chain joins TRBV6-5 and TRBJ2-7; no clear D gene. V was shortened by 5 bases and J by 7 bases, with 12 bases between the two germline ends. This CDR3 has 12 residues. Germline lookup yields CDR1 MNHEY and CDR2 SVGAGI. The CDR3 bases are TGTGCCAGCAGTACGTCCTCTTTGGAGCAGTACTTC. It codes for CASSTSSLEQYF.

This chain connects TRBV15 to TRBJ2-6; no definite D call. The V end lost 5 bases, the J end lost 2 bases, and 7 bases lay between the germline ends. Germline loops: CDR1 LNHNV, CDR2 YYDKDF (reference sequence). The CDR3 extends over 14 amino acids. In nucleotides, the CDR3 is TGTGCCACCAGCGAATTGGCTGGGGCCAACGTCCTGACTTTC. This sequence encodes CATSELAGANVLTF. Supplemented by reference TRBV15 and TRBJ2-6, the full variable domain reads DAMVIQNPRYQVTQFGKPVTLSCSQTLNHNVMYWYQQKSSQAPKLLFHYYDKDFNNEADTPDNFQSRRPNTSFCFLDIRSPGLGDTAMYLCATSELAGANVLTFGAGSRLTVL.

The chain is built from TRBV6-1 and TRBJ2-7; D is unresolved. CDR3 size: 11 residues. Germline-derived CDR1 and CDR2 are MNHNS and SASEGT. The V end lost 10 bases, the J end lost 6 bases, and 13 bases lay between the germline ends. CDR3 loop: CATKTWGEQYF. The CDR3 DNA reads TGTGCCACCAAGACTTGGGGCGAGCAGTACTTC.

The chain is built from TRBV7-2 and TRBJ2-7; D is perhaps TRBD2 (5 bases). CDR3 length: 15 residues. Germline V gene data show CDR1 as SGHTA and CDR2 as FQGNSA. Trimming pared 1 base from V and 4 bases from J, leaving 14 bases between. The CDR3 spells CASSLVGADPYEQYF. DNA for the CDR3: TGTGCCAGCAGCTTAGTGGGAGCGGACCCTTACGAGCAGTACTTC. Filled out from reference TRBV7-2 and TRBJ2-7, the complete variable domain reads GAGVSQSPSNKVTEKGKDVELRCDPISGHTALYWYRQSLGQGLEFLIYFQGNSAPDKSGLPSDRFSAERTGGSVSTLTIQRTQQEDSAVYLCASSLVGADPYEQYFGPGTRLTVT.

The chain combines TRBV6-1 with TRBJ2-7; D is ambiguous. Trimming shortened V by 4 bases and J by 1 base, and 14 bases separated the two germline ends. Looked up from germline, CDR1 is MNHNS and CDR2 is SASEGT. The CDR3 spans 15 residues. CDR3 in amino acids: CASSVLPDPSYEQYF. CDR3 sequence (DNA): TGTGCCAGCAGTGTCCTGCCGGACCCATCCTACGAGCAGTACTTC.

The chain links TRBV9 to TRBJ2-3; maybe TRBD1 (6 bases). Germline CDR1 is SGDLS and CDR2 is YYNGEE. The CDR3 covers 18 residues. V lost 0 bases to trimming and J lost 3 bases, with 20 bases between them. CDR3 DNA sequence: TGTGCCAGCAGCGTAGGGGGCCTAGGAACAGGGCGGACAGATACGCAGTATTTT. This translates into CASSVGGLGTGRTDTQYF.

This sequence joins TRBV28 and TRBJ2-7; D is perhaps TRBD1 (6 bases). Trimming cost V 4 bases and J 3 bases, with 16 bases left between them. CDR3 size: 15 residues. Germline V gene data show CDR1 as MDHEN and CDR2 as SYDVKM. The CDR3: CASSSVGHSLYEQYF. CDR3 bases: TGTGCCAGCAGTTCTGTGGGACATTCCCTCTACGAGCAGTACTTC.

CDR3 nucleotides: TGCAGTGCTAGAATAAGCTACGAGCAGTACTTC. Encoded protein: CSARISYEQYF. This chain joins TRBV20-1 and TRBJ2-7; D call uncertain. The CDR3 totals 11 residues. Per the germline V gene, CDR1 is DFQATT and CDR2 is SNEGSKA (reference sequence). Trimming removed 2 bases at V and 3 bases at J, with 5 bases between.

A remark on this clone: Germline is not matched at one junction end, which may reflect a read error. The same CDR3 can be traced to other DNA sequences in this sample. The chain has TRBV5-1 and TRBJ2-3; 8 positions agree with TRBD2. CDR1 SGHRS and CDR2 YFSETQ come from the germline V gene. The CDR3 covers 16 residues. The CDR3 protein is CASSLAVGLGTDTQYF. CDR3 in DNA: TGCGCCAGCAGCTTGGCCGTGGGACTAGGCACAGATACACAGTATTTT.

The V and J genes are TRBV6-5 and TRBJ2-3; 7 bases are shared with TRBD1. The germline V gene encodes CDR1 MNHEY and CDR2 SVGAGI. CDR3 size: 15 residues. V lost 6 bases, J lost 6 bases, and 12 bases stayed unmatched. CDR3 nucleotides: TGTGCCAGCAGCCCTACGGGGACAGCGGCGGATACGCAGTATTTT. This translates into CASSPTGTAADTQYF.

V and J are TRBV28 and TRBJ2-1; D gene unclear. This CDR3 region has 11 residues. Per the germline V gene, CDR1 is MDHEN and CDR2 is SYDVKM. V lost 10 bases and J 4 bases, leaving 8 bases between the germline ends. The CDR3 region has the DNA TGTGCCACCAATCTTTACAATGAGCAGTTCTTC. Translation: CATNLYNEQFF.

This clone was counted once. The genes are TRBV19 and TRBJ1-3; D is ambiguous. Germline CDR1 is LNHDA and CDR2 is SQIVND (reference sequence). V was shortened by 10 bases and J by 0 bases, with 13 bases between the two germline ends. CDR3 size: 14 residues. CDR3 nucleotides: TGTGCCACCTGCCTGGCGGGCTCTGGAAACACCATATATTTT. It specifies CATCLAGSGNTIYF.

The chain combines TRBV27 with TRBJ2-5; unclear D gene. The CDR3 runs 13 residues. Per germline, CDR1 MNHEY and CDR2 SMNVEV (reference sequence). Deletions cut 2 bases from V and 3 bases from J, with 7 bases between. CDR3 amino acids: CASSLGTEETQYF. CDR3 nucleotide sequence: TGTGCCAGCAGTTTAGGAACTGAAGAGACCCAGTACTTC.

V is TRBV28 and J is TRBJ1-2, with D perhaps matching TRBD1 (6 bases). Looked up from germline, CDR1 is MDHEN and CDR2 is SYDVKM. CDR3 length equals 14 residues. V lost 2 bases and J lost 5, with 12 bases in between. Written as DNA, the CDR3 is TGTGCCAGCAGTTTAGGGGGGGCTTTGTATGGCTACACCTTC. Translating gives CASSLGGALYGYTF.

The chain has TRBV9 and TRBJ2-1; D remains unclear. Germline CDR1 is SGDLS and CDR2 is YYNGEE. V was shortened by 0 bases and J by 2 bases, with 15 bases between the two germline ends. CDR3 length equals 17 residues. The CDR3: CASSVEPGLRAYNEQFF. The CDR3 nucleotides read TGTGCCAGCAGCGTAGAACCGGGTCTAAGGGCCTACAATGAGCAGTTCTTC.

This clone showed up just a few times. J is TRBJ2-6 and V is TRBV6-5; D may be TRBD1 (5 bases). Germline V gives CDR1 MNHEY, CDR2 SVGAGI. The ends were cut back, 0 bases at V and 14 bases at J, with 11 bases in the middle. This CDR3 is built from 13 residues. CDR3 DNA sequence: TGTGCCAGCAGTTACTCGGCAGGGCTACTCCTGACTTTC. Its translation is CASSYSAGLLLTF.

Here the CDR3 reads CAISVTGPYEQYF. The CDR3 bases are TGTGCCATCAGCGTAACAGGACCCTACGAGCAGTACTTC. V and J are TRBV10-3 and TRBJ2-5, with a possible D match to TRBD1 (5 bases). The J call may be incorrect, as the DNA end agrees better with TRBJ2-7. From germline, CDR1 is ENHRY and CDR2 SYGVKD. The CDR3 runs to 13 residues.

The V gene is TRBV2, the J gene TRBJ1-2, with 8 bases lining up with TRBD1. The length of the CDR3 is 15 residues. Germline CDR1 is SNHLY and CDR2 is FYNNEI. V was pared by 3 bases and J by 8 bases, with 11 bases of the junction left unmatched. The DNA of the CDR3 is TGTGCCAGCAGTGACGCGGGGGTCAGGGGGCGGGGCTACACCTTC. Its protein product is CASSDAGVRGRGYTF.

The V call is TRBV9, the J call TRBJ1-6, with D tentatively TRBD1 (6 bases). Germline CDR1 and CDR2: SGDLS and YYNGEE. The CDR3 totals 16 residues. Deletions cut 4 bases from V and 5 bases from J, with 16 bases between. The CDR3 DNA reads as TGTGCCAGCAGCCGTAGGGGGAACTGGGATAATTCACCCCTCCACTTT. This gives the protein CASSRRGNWDNSPLHF.

The genes are TRBV4-1 and TRBJ2-7, with 8 bases fitting TRBD1. The CDR3 has 19 amino acids. The V and J ends lost 3 bases and 0 bases, in that order; junction bases with no gene match: 16. Germline CDR1 MGHRA, CDR2 YSYEKL. CDR3 nucleotides: TGCGCCAGCAGCCATGACCCTATCGGACAGGGCCAGAGCTCCTACGAGCAGTACTTC. This encodes CASSHDPIGQGQSSYEQYF.

The V and J genes are TRBV28 and TRBJ1-2; a weak D match, TRBD1 (5 bases). Germline V gives CDR1 MDHEN, CDR2 SYDVKM. V lost 5 bases to trimming and J lost 3 bases, with 10 bases between them. The CDR3 length is 13 residues. The CDR3 is CASSAGTDYGYTF. CDR3 nucleotide sequence: TGTGCCAGCAGTGCCGGGACGGACTATGGCTACACCTTC.

The chain links TRBV4-1 to TRBJ2-7, with D perhaps matching TRBD1 or TRBD2 (5 bases each). Per germline, CDR1 MGHRA and CDR2 YSYEKL. V lost 4 bases to trimming and J lost 4 bases, with 20 bases between them. The length of the CDR3 is 16 residues. CDR3 region: CASSLALGTRIYEQYF. CDR3 DNA: TGCGCCAGCAGCCTCGCCTTGGGGACCAGAATATACGAGCAGTACTTC.